A selection of T cell receptor beta chains follows, all from one sample in a study of T cell responses to AZD1222 COVID-19 vaccine. Some clones are missing from TCRdb's copy, which holds only in-frame ones; the method was immunoSEQ multiplex PCR. The sample lists about 56,000 clones, around nine tenths occurring once. The source was peripheral blood, collected 28 days after the second AZD1222 dose. The source of these receptors is an adult who received the AZD1222 COVID-19 vaccine. Both conserved end residues are part of each CDR3. Fields, in order: J gene, D gene, clone size, V gene, CDR3 length, CDR3 DNA, CDR3 protein. A D gene is named only where the DNA matches it firmly. Some rows have no size entry. The others give once, few or many, or a class for an expanded clone.

J: TRBJ1-1
D: .
size: .
V: TRBV7-2
length: 16
DNA: TGTGCCAGCAGCTTAGTCAGGGACGTAAGGACGGCTGAAGCTTTCTTT
CDR3: CASSLVRDVRTAEAFF

J: TRBJ1-1
D: .
size: .
V: TRBV7-9
length: 11
DNA: TGTGCCAGCAACGGGGCAGGGGCAGCTTTCTTT
CDR3: CASNGAGAAFF

J: TRBJ2-7
D: TRBD1
size: once
V: TRBV6-2/TRBV6-3
length: 16
DNA: TGTGCCAGCAGTTACCCGACCGGGACAGGGAGGTACGAGCAGTACTTC
CDR3: CASSYPTGTGRYEQYF

J: TRBJ1-3
D: .
size: .
V: TRBV10-3
length: 14
DNA: TGTGCCATCAGTGAGTCGAACTCTGGAAACACCATATATTTT
CDR3: CAISESNSGNTIYF

J: TRBJ2-2
D: .
size: few
V: TRBV29-1
length: 12
DNA: TGCAGCGCCCTCGGTTCCACCGGGGAGCTGTTTTTT
CDR3: CSALGSTGELFF

J: TRBJ1-1
D: .
size: .
V: TRBV30
length: 13
DNA: TGTGCCTGGAGTGCCACAATGGGCACTGAAGCTTTCTTT
CDR3: CAWSATMGTEAFF

J: TRBJ2-5
D: TRBD2
size: .
V: TRBV18
length: 16
DNA: TGTGCCAGCTCACCACCCGGGACTAGCAGGAGAGAGACCCAGTACTTC
CDR3: CASSPPGTSRRETQYF

J: TRBJ1-2
D: .
size: once
V: TRBV4-2
length: 17
DNA: TGTGCCAGCAGCCACCGAGGGGGGGGAGACGCAGACCATGGCTACACCTTC
CDR3: CASSHRGGGDADHGYTF

J: TRBJ1-2
D: .
size: .
V: TRBV7-2
length: 12
DNA: TGTGCCAGCAGCTTAGGCGGCTATGGCTACACCTTC
CDR3: CASSLGGYGYTF

J: TRBJ1-5
D: .
size: .
V: TRBV18
length: 16
DNA: TGTGCCAGCTCACCGCGGGGACAAAGTAGCAATCAGCCCCAGCATTTT
CDR3: CASSPRGQSSNQPQHF

J: TRBJ1-5
D: .
size: .
V: TRBV5-5
length: 14
DNA: TGTGCCAGCGGCCGGGGCCTTAGCAATCAGCCCCAGCATTTT
CDR3: CASGRGLSNQPQHF

J: TRBJ1-5
D: .
size: .
V: TRBV6-2/TRBV6-3
length: 14
DNA: TGTGCCAGCAGTCACGGGGAGGTACGGCAGCCCCAGCATTTT
CDR3: CASSHGEVRQPQHF

J: TRBJ2-3
D: TRBD2
size: few
V: TRBV7-2
length: 15
DNA: TGTGCCAGCAGCTTGGGAGGGAGCAGAACAGATACGCAGTATTTT
CDR3: CASSLGGSRTDTQYF

J: TRBJ2-7
D: TRBD2
size: .
V: TRBV7-2
length: 15
DNA: TGTGCCAGCAGCCGTCCGGGACTAGCGGGAGCCCAACTGTTCTTC
CDR3: CASSRPGLAGAQLFF

J: TRBJ1-3
D: .
size: .
V: TRBV7-2
length: 13
DNA: TGTGCCAGCAGCTTCGTCGACGGAGACACCATATATTTT
CDR3: CASSFVDGDTIYF

J: TRBJ1-6
D: .
size: .
V: TRBV24-1
length: 16
DNA: TGTGCCACCAGTGATAGCCGAAAGGGCCAGGATTCACCCCTCCACTTT
CDR3: CATSDSRKGQDSPLHF

J: TRBJ2-1
D: TRBD1
size: .
V: TRBV24-1
length: 17
DNA: TGTGCCACCAGTGAGGGACACAGGGGAACCCTCTACAATGAGCAGTTCTTC
CDR3: CATSEGHRGTLYNEQFF

J: TRBJ1-2
D: .
size: .
V: TRBV28
length: 11
DNA: TGTGCCAGCAGCTTAAGCTATGGCTACACCTTC
CDR3: CASSLSYGYTF

J: TRBJ2-7
D: .
size: .
V: TRBV20-1
length: 14
DNA: TGCAGTGCTAGTGGTCCGGGAGCCTCCTACGAGCAGTACTTC
CDR3: CSASGPGASYEQYF

J: TRBJ2-7
D: .
size: .
V: TRBV6-5
length: 14
DNA: TGTGCCAGCAGTTACTCATACAGGACGTACGAGCAGTACTTC
CDR3: CASSYSYRTYEQYF

J: TRBJ1-5
D: TRBD1
size: .
V: TRBV10-3
length: 16
DNA: TGTGCCATCAGTGAGGGTCGGACAGGGATCGGTCAGCCCCAGCATTTT
CDR3: CAISEGRTGIGQPQHF

J: TRBJ2-1
D: .
size: .
V: TRBV9
length: 16
DNA: TGTGCCAGCAGCGTAGGTTCAGGGCAATATCGGAATGAGCAGTTCTTC
CDR3: CASSVGSGQYRNEQFF

J: TRBJ1-1
D: .
size: .
V: TRBV28
length: 12
DNA: TGTGCCAGCAGTGCCCACGGCACTGAAGCTTTCTTT
CDR3: CASSAHGTEAFF

J: TRBJ2-2
D: .
size: .
V: TRBV19
length: 15
DNA: TGTGCCAGTAGTAGCGGACAGAGCAACGCCGGGGAGCTGTTTTTT
CDR3: CASSSGQSNAGELFF

J: TRBJ1-1
D: .
size: .
V: TRBV6-5
length: 15
DNA: TGTGCCAGCAGCCAATTTCTTAGTACGGACACTGAAGCTTTCTTT
CDR3: CASSQFLSTDTEAFF

J: TRBJ2-2
D: TRBD2
size: .
V: TRBV4-3
length: 19
DNA: TGCGCCAGCAGCTCCCAGGCGGGACTAGCGGGACAAAACACCGGGGAGCTGTTTTTT
CDR3: CASSSQAGLAGQNTGELFF

J: TRBJ1-1
D: .
size: once
V: TRBV19
length: 15
DNA: TGTGCCAGTAACCCGAACGGGTTCATGAACACTGAAGCTTTCTTT
CDR3: CASNPNGFMNTEAFF

J: TRBJ2-2
D: TRBD2
size: .
V: TRBV9
length: 18
DNA: TGTGCCAGCAGCGTAGGGCTAGCGGGAGGGGCGAACACCGGGGAGCTGTTTTTT
CDR3: CASSVGLAGGANTGELFF

J: TRBJ1-4
D: .
size: .
V: TRBV23-1
length: 17
DNA: TGCGCCAGCAGTCAAAATAACCCCCAGGGATTAAATGAAAAACTGTTTTTT
CDR3: CASSQNNPQGLNEKLFF

J: TRBJ2-6
D: TRBD1
size: .
V: TRBV10-3
length: 17
DNA: TGTGCCATCAGGACGGGACAGGGGATTTCTGGGGCCAACGTCCTGACTTTC
CDR3: CAIRTGQGISGANVLTF

J: TRBJ1-2
D: .
size: .
V: TRBV14
length: 13
DNA: TGTGCCAGCAGCCAAGGCCCATGGGAGGGCTACACCTTC
CDR3: CASSQGPWEGYTF

J: TRBJ1-2
D: TRBD1
size: .
V: TRBV10-3
length: 15
DNA: TGTGCCATCAGACAACAGGGGTCTGACAACTATGGCTACACCTTC
CDR3: CAIRQQGSDNYGYTF

J: TRBJ1-5
D: TRBD1
size: .
V: TRBV6-5
length: 13
DNA: TGTGCCAGCCTCACAGGGGACAATCAGCCCCAGCATTTT
CDR3: CASLTGDNQPQHF

J: TRBJ1-5
D: .
size: .
V: TRBV15
length: 17
DNA: TGTGCCACCAGCAGCTCCTCCAGGGGACCTAGCAATCAGCCCCAGCATTTT
CDR3: CATSSSSRGPSNQPQHF

J: TRBJ2-2
D: .
size: once
V: TRBV6-6
length: 16
DNA: TGTGCCAGCAGTTACAAAGTGGGAGCAAGAACCGGGGAGCTGTTTTTT
CDR3: CASSYKVGARTGELFF

J: TRBJ2-2
D: .
size: .
V: TRBV3-1/TRBV3-2
length: 13
DNA: TGTGCCAGCAGCCGAATTGGCACCGGGGAGCTGTTTTTT
CDR3: CASSRIGTGELFF

J: TRBJ1-1
D: .
size: .
V: TRBV7-8
length: 12
DNA: TGTGCCAGCAGCCCGGGACGTCTTACAGCTTTCTTT
CDR3: CASSPGRLTAFF

J: TRBJ1-1
D: .
size: .
V: TRBV28
length: 14
DNA: TGTGCCACCCTGCGGAGTACCACGAACACTGAAGCTTTCTTT
CDR3: CATLRSTTNTEAFF

J: TRBJ2-3
D: .
size: .
V: TRBV27
length: 17
DNA: TGTGCCAGCAGTTTACTCCAGGGACCGTTTAGCACAGATACGCAGTATTTT
CDR3: CASSLLQGPFSTDTQYF

J: TRBJ1-6
D: .
size: .
V: TRBV3-1/TRBV3-2
length: 17
DNA: TGTGCCAGCAGCCAAGTTCGGCCCGGGCTTTTGAATTCACCCCTCCACTTT
CDR3: CASSQVRPGLLNSPLHF